The 4 T cell receptor beta chains in this list originate from one sample, sequenced in a study of radiation and T cells in renal cell carcinoma. Time point defined: blood 4 weeks post-SBRT, at nephrectomy. Treatment described: 15 Gy SBRT to primary tumor, nephrectomy 4 weeks later. Produced via immunoSEQ multiplex PCR; TCRdb's table is partial and in-frame only. The sample yields about 83,000 clones, approximately 87% seen once. Sequenced here: blood, sampled from a patient whose treatment included radiotherapy and nephrectomy. These receptors all stem from a woman between 55 and 75 years old with renal cell carcinoma.

This chain uses TRBV2 with TRBJ1-5; 7 nucleotides agree with TRBD1. This CDR3 is 14 amino acids long. Germline assignment: CDR1 SNHLY and CDR2 FYNNEI. The J segment lost 5 bases and the V segment lost 4 bases, leaving 5 bases of the junction unmatched. The CDR3 here is CASSAGTAYQPQHF. DNA for the CDR3: TGTGCCAGCAGTGCCGGGACAGCCTATCAGCCCCAGCATTTT.

The V gene is TRBV7-9, the J gene TRBJ2-6; D might be TRBD2 (5 bases). The V gene lost 0 bases and the J gene lost 7 bases, with 16 bases spanning the gap. CDR3 size: 17 residues. The germline V gene has CDR1 SEHNR and CDR2 FQNEAQ (reference sequence). The CDR3 spells CASSLAPLLRGANVLTF. The CDR3 DNA reads TGTGCCAGCAGCTTAGCGCCCCTCCTCCGGGGAGCCAACGTCCTGACTTTC. Combining the CDR3 with reference TRBV7-9 and TRBJ2-6 gives the whole variable domain DTGVSQNPRHKITKRGQNVTFRCDPISEHNRLYWYRQTLGQGPEFLTYFQNEAQLEKSRLLSDRFSAERPKGSFSTLEIQRTEQGDSAMYLCASSLAPLLRGANVLTFGAGSRLTVL.

This clone was found once. The chain joins TRBV9 to TRBJ1-3; D is possibly TRBD1 (6 bases). The V and J ends lost 3 bases and 4 bases respectively, with 17 bases between them. Germline V lookup: CDR1 SGDLS, CDR2 YYNGEE. CDR3 length equals 16 residues. CDR3 in amino acids: CASSGTRTESGNTIYF. The DNA for the CDR3 is TGTGCCAGCAGCGGGACGAGGACAGAATCAGGAAACACCATATATTTT.

V gene TRBV6-1 combines with J gene TRBJ2-7, with D uncertain. Germline assignment: CDR1 MNHNS and CDR2 SASEGT. The CDR3 has 14 residues. Trimming stripped 5 bases from V and 5 bases from J, with 16 bases between. The CDR3 nucleotides are TGTGCCAGCAGTCCGCGGTCGAGCCCTAACGAGCAGTACTTC. It translates to CASSPRSSPNEQYF.